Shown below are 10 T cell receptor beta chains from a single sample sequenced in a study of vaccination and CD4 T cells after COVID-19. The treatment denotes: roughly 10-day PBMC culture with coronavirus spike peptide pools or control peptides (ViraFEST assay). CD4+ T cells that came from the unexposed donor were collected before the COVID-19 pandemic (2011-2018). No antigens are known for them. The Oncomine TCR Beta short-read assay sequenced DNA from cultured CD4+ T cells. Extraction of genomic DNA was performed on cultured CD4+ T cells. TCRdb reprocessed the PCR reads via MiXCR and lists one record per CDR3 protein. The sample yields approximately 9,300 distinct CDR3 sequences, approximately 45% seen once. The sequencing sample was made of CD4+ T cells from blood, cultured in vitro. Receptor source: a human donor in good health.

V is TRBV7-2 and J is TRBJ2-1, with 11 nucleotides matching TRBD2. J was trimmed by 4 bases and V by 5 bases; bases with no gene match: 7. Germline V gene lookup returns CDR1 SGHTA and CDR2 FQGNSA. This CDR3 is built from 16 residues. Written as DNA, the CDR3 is TGTGCCAGCAGCCAGTTAGCGGGAGGGGGATACAATGAGCAGTTCTTC. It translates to CASSQLAGGGYNEQFF.

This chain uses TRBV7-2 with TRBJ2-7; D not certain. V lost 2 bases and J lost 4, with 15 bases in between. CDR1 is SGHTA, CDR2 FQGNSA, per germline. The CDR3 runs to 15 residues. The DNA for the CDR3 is TGTGCCAGCAGCTTATTACCTGGGTTTGGGTACGAGCAGTACTTC. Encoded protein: CASSLLPGFGYEQYF.

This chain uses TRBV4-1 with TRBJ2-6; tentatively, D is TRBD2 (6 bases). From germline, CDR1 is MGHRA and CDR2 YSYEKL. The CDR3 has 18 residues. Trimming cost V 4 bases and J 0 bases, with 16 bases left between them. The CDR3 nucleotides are TGCGCCAGCAGCCCCGACAGCTTCGGGAGCTCTGGGGCCAACGTCCTGACTTTC. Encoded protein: CASSPDSFGSSGANVLTF.

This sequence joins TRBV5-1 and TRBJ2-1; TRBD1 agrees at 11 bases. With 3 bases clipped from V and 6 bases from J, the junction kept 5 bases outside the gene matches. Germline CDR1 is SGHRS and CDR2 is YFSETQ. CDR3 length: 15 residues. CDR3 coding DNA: TGCGCCAGCAGCTCGGGACAGGGGGTTTCCAATGAGCAGTTCTTC. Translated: CASSSGQGVSNEQFF. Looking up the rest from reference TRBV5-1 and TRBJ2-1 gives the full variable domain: KAGVTQTPRYLIKTRGQQVTLSCSPISGHRSVSWYQQTPGQGLQFLFEYFSETQRNKGNFPGRFSGRQFSNSRSEMNVSTLELGDSALYLCASSSGQGVSNEQFFGPGTRLTVL.

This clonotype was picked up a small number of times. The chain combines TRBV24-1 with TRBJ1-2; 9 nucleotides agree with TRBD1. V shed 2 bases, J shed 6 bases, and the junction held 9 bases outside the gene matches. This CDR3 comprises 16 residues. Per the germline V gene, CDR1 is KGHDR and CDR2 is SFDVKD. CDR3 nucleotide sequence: TGTGCCACCAGTGATTCAGGGTCGGGACAGGGAGATGGCTACACCTTC. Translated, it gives CATSDSGSGQGDGYTF.

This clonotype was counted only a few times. CDR3 coding DNA: TGTGCCATCTCCAATGCCGGGCCAACCTATGGCTACACCTTC. This sequence encodes CAISNAGPTYGYTF. J is TRBJ1-2 and V is TRBV6-2 or TRBV6-3; D is undetermined. V was cut by 10 bases and J by 4 bases, with 19 bases left in between. Germline CDR1 is MNHEY and CDR2 is SVGEGT. This CDR3 contains 14 residues.

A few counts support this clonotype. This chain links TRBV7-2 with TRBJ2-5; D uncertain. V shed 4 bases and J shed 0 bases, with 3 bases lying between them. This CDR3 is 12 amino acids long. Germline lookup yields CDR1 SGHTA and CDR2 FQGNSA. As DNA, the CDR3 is TGTGCCAGCAGCTCATACCAAGAGACCCAGTACTTC. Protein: CASSSYQETQYF.

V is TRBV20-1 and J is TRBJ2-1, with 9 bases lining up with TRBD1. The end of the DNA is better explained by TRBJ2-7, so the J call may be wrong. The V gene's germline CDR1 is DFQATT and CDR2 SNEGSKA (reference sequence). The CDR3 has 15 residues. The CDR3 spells CSAISGTGTSYEQYF. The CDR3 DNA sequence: TGCAGTGCCATTTCCGGGACAGGGACCTCCTACGAGCAGTACTTC.

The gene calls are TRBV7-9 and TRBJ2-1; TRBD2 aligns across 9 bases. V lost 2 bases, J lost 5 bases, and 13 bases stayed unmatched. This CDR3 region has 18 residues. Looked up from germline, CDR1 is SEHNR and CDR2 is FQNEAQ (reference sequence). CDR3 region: CASSLKGPLTSGNNEQFF. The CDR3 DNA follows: TGTGCCAGCAGCTTAAAAGGCCCCTTGACTAGCGGAAACAATGAGCAGTTCTTC.

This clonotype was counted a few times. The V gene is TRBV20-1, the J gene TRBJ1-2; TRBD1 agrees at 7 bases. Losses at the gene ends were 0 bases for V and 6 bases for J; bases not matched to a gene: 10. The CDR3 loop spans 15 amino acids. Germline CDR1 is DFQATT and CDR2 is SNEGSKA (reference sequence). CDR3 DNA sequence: TGCAGTGCTAGAGATACTCGGGGACAGCGTAATGGCTACACCTTC. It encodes CSARDTRGQRNGYTF.